Listed below are T cell receptor beta chains from one sample, sequenced in a study of shared clonotypes between healthy human individuals. Profiling relied on immunoSEQ multiplex PCR, and the TCRdb table lists in-frame clones only, not all of them. The profile covers about 2.3 million clones, with around 90% appearing a single time and 0.37% taken by the ten largest. Sequenced input: naive CD4+ T cells from PBMCs. The source is a man aged 18 to 29 in good health. Some clones in this sample may be carry-over from other donors' samples. Each CDR3 is given with its conserved first and last residue. The D gene is left open where the match is weak. Expanded clones get a size class; other rows say once, few or many, or leave the size out.

clone_size	d_call	v_call	j_call	cdr3_nt	cdr3_aa
NA	NA	TRBV5-1	TRBJ2-3	TGCGCCAGCAGCTTGGGTGACCCCAATCGGCCAGATACGCAGTATTTT	CASSLGDPNRPDTQYF
NA	TRBD1	TRBV25-1	TRBJ2-5	TGTGCCAGCAGCGACCCGGGACAGGGAAAAGAGACCCAGTACTTC	CASSDPGQGKETQYF
NA	TRBD1	TRBV7-2	TRBJ2-7	TGTGCCAGCAGCACGACGTGGGACAGGACCTACGAGCAGTACTTC	CASSTTWDRTYEQYF
once	NA	TRBV19	TRBJ2-3	TGTGCCAGTAGTACGAGGGGGGGTACGCAGTATTTT	CASSTRGGTQYF
NA	TRBD2	TRBV5-1	TRBJ2-1	TGCGCCAGCAGCGGTAGCGGGAGGGTCCAAGACAATGAGCAGTTCTTC	CASSGSGRVQDNEQFF
NA	NA	TRBV6-5	TRBJ2-3	TGTGCCAGCAGTTACCTCTACACAGATACGCAGTATTTT	CASSYLYTDTQYF
once	TRBD2	TRBV28	TRBJ2-1	TGTGCCAGCACCCCTACGCTGGGGCTAGCGGTCTACAATGAGCAGTTCTTC	CASTPTLGLAVYNEQFF
NA	NA	TRBV4-2	TRBJ1-1	TGTGCCAGCAGCCAAGTTAACCAGGCCAGGAACACTGAAGCTTTCTTT	CASSQVNQARNTEAFF
NA	NA	TRBV30	TRBJ2-5	TGTGCCTGGGGGTTAGCGTCAGGGACCCAGTACTTC	CAWGLASGTQYF
NA	NA	TRBV7-3	TRBJ2-1	TGTGCCAGCAGCTTAAGACAGGGAGGCTACAATGAGCAGTTCTTC	CASSLRQGGYNEQFF
NA	TRBD1	TRBV5-1	TRBJ1-2	TGCGCCAGCAGCTCGACAACAGGGGGCGGTAGTAGTGGCTACACCTTC	CASSSTTGGGSSGYTF
NA	NA	TRBV28	TRBJ2-5	TGTGCCAGCAGTTTATGCTACAGATTGCAAGCAGAGACCCAGTACTTC	CASSLCYRLQAETQYF
NA	NA	TRBV29-1	TRBJ2-7	TGCAGCGTTGGCGGACAATTCCGCGAGCAGTACTTC	CSVGGQFREQYF
once	TRBD1	TRBV19	TRBJ1-5	TGTGCCAGTAGTGCCGGGACAGGGGCCAGCAATCAGCCCCAGCATTTT	CASSAGTGASNQPQHF
NA	NA	TRBV6-1	TRBJ2-1	TGTGCCAGCAGTGAAGGCCAGGGAAAGAACAATGAGCAGTTCTTC	CASSEGQGKNNEQFF
NA	TRBD1	TRBV28	TRBJ1-2	TGTGCCAGCGGACAGGGAAGGGTGGGAGGCTACACCTTC	CASGQGRVGGYTF
NA	TRBD1	TRBV11-2	TRBJ1-3	TGTGCCAGCAGCTGGACAGGGCCTGGAAACACCATATATTTT	CASSWTGPGNTIYF
NA	NA	TRBV28	TRBJ2-1	TGTGCCAGCACCCAGAGGCGGGTCCGCTCCTACAATGAGCAGTTCTTC	CASTQRRVRSYNEQFF
NA	TRBD1	TRBV9	TRBJ2-1	TGTGCCAGCAGCCCCACAGGGGGCTACAATGAGCAGTTCTTC	CASSPTGGYNEQFF
once	NA	TRBV6-5	TRBJ1-1	TGTGCCAGCAGTTACTCAAGGGGGGGCACTGAAGCTTTCTTT	CASSYSRGGTEAFF
NA	NA	TRBV7-9	TRBJ1-2	TGTGCCAGCAGCTCCGGGGCCTCGACAGGAAACTATGGCTACACCTTC	CASSSGASTGNYGYTF
NA	NA	TRBV6-1	TRBJ2-3	TGTGCCAGCAGTCGGAGGGCCACAGATACGCAGTATTTT	CASSRRATDTQYF
NA	NA	TRBV5-6	TRBJ2-1	TGTGCCAGCAGCCGCTACAATGAGCAGTTCTTC	CASSRYNEQFF
NA	NA	TRBV18	TRBJ1-1	TGTGCCAGCTCACCACTTTTGGGGGCGAGTCAGCACACTGAAGCTTTCTTT	CASSPLLGASQHTEAFF
NA	TRBD1	TRBV27	TRBJ1-5	TGTGCCAGCGGACCGCAGGGGGTTGATCAGCCCCAGCATTTT	CASGPQGVDQPQHF
NA	NA	TRBV6-1	TRBJ1-6	TGTGCCAGCACTCGAGGGGACTCACCCCTCCACTTT	CASTRGDSPLHF
NA	NA	TRBV19	TRBJ2-3	TGTGCCAGTAGTATAGGGGACTCCCTCCATTTT	CASSIGDSLHF
once	TRBD2	TRBV4-1	TRBJ2-7	TGCGCCAGCAGCCGCTGGGAAGGCGGGAGCGCCTACGAGCAGTACTTC	CASSRWEGGSAYEQYF
NA	NA	TRBV30	TRBJ2-3	TGTGCCTGGAGTGTACAGATGACGGGAACAGATACGCAGTATTTT	CAWSVQMTGTDTQYF
NA	NA	TRBV18	TRBJ2-5	TGTGCCAGCTCACCAAGGCAGACAGAAGAGACCCAGTACTTC	CASSPRQTEETQYF
NA	NA	TRBV6-5	TRBJ2-7	TGTGCCAGCAGTACGGGAGCCTACGAGCAGTACTTC	CASSTGAYEQYF
NA	NA	TRBV7-2	TRBJ2-1	TGTGCCAGCAGCTTTGCCCGTAACAATGAGCAGTTCTTC	CASSFARNNEQFF
NA	NA	TRBV6-5	TRBJ1-1	TGTGCCAGCTTGATCGGGAGTAAAGCTTTCTTT	CASLIGSKAFF
NA	TRBD2	TRBV29-1	TRBJ2-2	TGCAGCGTAGCGGGACTAGCGGGAGTTAGATACCTTGCCGGGGAGCTGTTTTTT	CSVAGLAGVRYLAGELFF
NA	NA	TRBV29-1	TRBJ1-1	TGCAGCGTTGAGCGGCCGGCCTTCTTTGGCTACAAGAACACTGAAGCTTTCTTT	CSVERPAFFGYKNTEAFF
NA	TRBD1	TRBV29-1	TRBJ2-1	TGCAGCGCCTTTGGGTGGGACAGGGCCTACAATGAGCAGTTCTTC	CSAFGWDRAYNEQFF
NA	NA	TRBV7-2	TRBJ2-7	TGTGCCAGCAGCACGGCCGGGACTGAAACCTACGAGCAGTACTTC	CASSTAGTETYEQYF
NA	NA	TRBV29-1	TRBJ2-4	TGCAGCGTGTCCGGGCTCTTCAAAAACATTCAGTACTTC	CSVSGLFKNIQYF
NA	TRBD2	TRBV27	TRBJ2-3	TGTGCCAGCAGTTTAGCGGGAGAGGTAGATACGCAGTATTTT	CASSLAGEVDTQYF
NA	TRBD1	TRBV2	TRBJ2-7	TGTGCCAGCAGTGGGACAGGGCTCGAGCAGTACTTC	CASSGTGLEQYF